This T cell receptor beta chain was observed in a study of T cells in Graves' hyperthyroidism and ophthalmopathy. This clonotype appeared many times. The source material, RNA transcripts, was used to amplify TCR beta CDR3 regions. The HTBI primer set was used in a first-round RT-PCR of the TCR CDR3. MiXCR, applied by TCRdb to the multiplex PCR reads, yields one record per CDR3 protein. The sample shows around 290,000 distinct CDR3 sequences, approximately 14% of them seen only once. Germline values: CDR1 ENHRY, CDR2 SYGVKD. The ends were cut back, 2 bases at V and 4 bases at J, with 11 bases in the middle. CDR3 length: 14 residues.

This chain connects TRBV10-3 to TRBJ2-5; D is possibly TRBD1 or TRBD2 (5 bases each). This sequence was found in a woman between 40 and 55 years old with Graves' hyperthyroidism. The sequenced sample was blood. Here the CDR3 reads CAISEGRDAETQYF. CDR3 nucleotide sequence: TGTGCCATCAGTGAGGGCAGGGACGCAGAGACCCAGTACTTC.